A single sample is the source of the 17 T cell receptor beta chains below, sequenced in a study of shared clonotypes between healthy human individuals. Data came from immunoSEQ multiplex PCR; TCRdb stores just in-frame clones and leaves some out. The repertoire holds around 1.1 million clones, with 75% to 85% as singletons. Sequencing was done on a sample of memory CD4+ T cells from PBMCs. Subset: CD45RA-negative fraction. These receptor sequences come from a man aged 18 to 29 in good health. Some clones in this sample may be carry-over from other donors' samples.

V and J are TRBV27 and TRBJ1-6; D gene ambiguous. V shed 5 bases and J shed 0 bases, with 5 bases lying between them. Germline V gene lookup returns CDR1 MNHEY and CDR2 SMNVEV (reference sequence). The CDR3 length is 14 residues. The CDR3 sequence is CASSAGSYNSPLHF. The DNA for the CDR3 is TGTGCCAGCAGTGCCGGCTCCTATAATTCACCCCTCCACTTT.

V gene TRBV28 combines with J gene TRBJ1-1; unclear D gene. The CDR3 contains 14 residues. Germline V gene lookup returns CDR1 MDHEN and CDR2 SYDVKM. V was pared by 4 bases and J by 5 bases, with 14 bases between. The CDR3 DNA is TGTGCCAGCAGTTCACCCCACCGGGGAACTGAAGCTTTCTTT. Its translation is CASSSPHRGTEAFF.

The chain employs TRBV28 and TRBJ1-5; TRBD1 might be the D (6 bases). This CDR3 has 14 amino acids. In germline, CDR1 is MDHEN, CDR2 SYDVKM. The V end lost 5 bases, the J end lost 5 bases, and 13 bases lay between the germline ends. This chain's CDR3 is CASSTPQGHQPQHF. The CDR3 nucleotides are TGTGCCAGCAGTACCCCACAGGGACATCAGCCCCAGCATTTT.

The chain joins TRBV7-9 to TRBJ2-3, with a possible D match to TRBD2 (6 bases). The CDR3 runs to 15 residues. Deletions cut 4 bases from V and 6 bases from J, with 17 bases between. From germline, CDR1 is SEHNR and CDR2 FQNEAQ (reference sequence). CDR3 amino acids: CASSSVRTTADTQYF. CDR3 DNA: TGTGCCAGCAGCTCCGTACGGACTACAGCGGATACGCAGTATTTT.

In its sample, this clone was seen a few times. This chain connects TRBV27 to TRBJ1-1; D remains unclear. Germline loops: CDR1 MNHEY, CDR2 SMNVEV (reference sequence). The CDR3 contains 13 residues. The V end lost 3 bases, the J end lost 2 bases, and 7 bases lay between the germline ends. In DNA form, the CDR3 reads TGTGCCAGCAGTTTCTCGGGTAACACTGAAGCTTTCTTT. This codes for CASSFSGNTEAFF.

The chain joins TRBV5-1 to TRBJ2-1, with 7 bases lining up with TRBD2. The CDR3 totals 13 residues. J gave up 6 bases and V 4 bases, and 4 bases lay outside the gene matches. Germline V gives CDR1 SGHRS, CDR2 YFSETQ. The CDR3 protein is CASSLTSVNEQFF. The CDR3 nucleotides are TGCGCCAGCAGCCTAACTAGCGTCAATGAGCAGTTCTTC.

The rearrangement uses TRBV2 and TRBJ1-1, with D perhaps matching TRBD1 (5 bases). The V gene's germline CDR1 is SNHLY and CDR2 FYNNEI. The CDR3 spans 14 residues. Trimming removed 6 bases from V and 6 bases from J, with 17 bases in between. The CDR3 loop is CASSPGRSGPEAFF. CDR3 nucleotide sequence: TGTGCCAGCAGCCCGGGGCGCTCTGGTCCTGAAGCTTTCTTT.

A single count supports this clone. The rearrangement joins TRBV5-1 to TRBJ2-1, with 8 bases matching TRBD2. Losses at the gene ends were 0 bases for V and 7 bases for J; bases not matched to a gene: 6. Germline V gene sequence: CDR1 SGHRS, CDR2 YFSETQ. The CDR3 has 15 residues. The CDR3 DNA reads as TGCGCCAGCAGCTTGGCGGGAGGGATCAGGAATGAGCAGTTCTTC. Protein: CASSLAGGIRNEQFF.

This chain connects TRBV5-1 to TRBJ2-5, with D perhaps given as TRBD1 or TRBD2 (5 bases each). The CDR3 consists of 14 residues. From germline, CDR1 is SGHRS and CDR2 YFSETQ. V shed 2 bases and J shed 2 bases, with 10 bases lying between them. CDR3 residues: CASSLGTEQETQYF. The CDR3 coding sequence is TGCGCCAGCAGCTTAGGGACGGAACAAGAGACCCAGTACTTC.

This chain joins TRBV6-6 and TRBJ2-4, with 7 bases identical to TRBD1. Germline loops: CDR1 MNHNY, CDR2 SVGAGI (reference sequence). This CDR3 has 14 residues. With V trimmed by 6 bases and J by 6 bases, 8 bases remained unmatched. CDR3 DNA sequence: TGTGCCAGCAGAGAAGAGGGGGCGACAAACATTCAGTACTTC. This encodes CASREEGATNIQYF.

The sample holds one count of this clone. J is TRBJ2-3 and V is TRBV29-1; possible D gene TRBD1, 6 bases. This CDR3 has 15 residues. The ends were cut back, 0 bases at V and 0 bases at J, with 10 bases in the middle. Germline V CDR1 and CDR2: SQVTM, ANQGSEA. DNA of the CDR3: TGCAGCGTTGAAGACCCAGGGGTCAGCACAGATACGCAGTATTTT. Encoded protein: CSVEDPGVSTDTQYF.

The V and J genes are TRBV19 and TRBJ1-5, with D maybe TRBD1 (5 bases). V was pared by 4 bases and J by 5 bases, with 12 bases between. Germline values: CDR1 LNHDA, CDR2 SQIVND (reference sequence). The CDR3 loop spans 14 amino acids. Here the CDR3 reads CASSTQGMDQPQHF. As DNA, the CDR3 is TGTGCCAGTAGTACCCAGGGAATGGATCAGCCCCAGCATTTT.

Comments on this clone: This specimen includes other DNA sequences encoding the same CDR3. The chain couples TRBV18 to TRBJ1-5, with a possible D match to TRBD1 (5 bases). Trimming shortened V by 3 bases and J by 2 bases, and 5 bases separated the two germline ends. The CDR3 sequence is 13 residues long. Germline V gives CDR1 KGHSH, CDR2 LQKENI. In nucleotides, the CDR3 is TGTGCCAGCTCACCGGGGGGCAATCAGCCCCAGCATTTT. Translation: CASSPGGNQPQHF.

The chain employs TRBV6-1 and TRBJ1-4; D remains ambiguous. CDR1 is MNHNS and CDR2 is SASEGT in the germline V gene. V lost 2 bases and J lost 8, with 6 bases in between. The CDR3 consists of 12 residues. In DNA form, the CDR3 reads TGTGCCAGCAGTGAAATTTGGGAAAAACTGTTTTTT. Translation gives CASSEIWEKLFF.

This clone was observed many times. CDR3 sequence (DNA): TGTGCCAGCAGCTTAGACGGTAGGGGCGGGAGTACTGAAGCTTTCTTT. Its translation is CASSLDGRGGSTEAFF. The gene calls are TRBV11-3 and TRBJ1-1; D might be TRBD1 (5 bases). Trimming took 0 bases from V and 5 from J, leaving 16 bases between them. The CDR3 totals 16 residues. CDR1 is SGHNT, CDR2 YENEEA, per germline.

The J gene is TRBJ2-3, the V gene TRBV7-3, with TRBD2 as a possible D gene (5 bases). The CDR3 is 16 residues long. The V gene lost 5 bases and the J gene lost 0 bases, with 15 bases spanning the gap. In germline, CDR1 is SGHTA, CDR2 FQGTGA. The CDR3 sequence is CASSLNGETSTDTQYF. The CDR3 DNA reads TGTGCCAGCAGCCTAAACGGGGAAACTAGCACAGATACGCAGTATTTT.

The rearrangement links TRBV28 to TRBJ2-5; D is ambiguous. Germline V gives CDR1 MDHEN, CDR2 SYDVKM. This CDR3 is 13 amino acids long. Trimming took off 6 bases at V and 5 bases at J, with 13 bases between the two ends. The CDR3 region has the DNA TGTGCCAGCAGCCTCTGGGCTGGGGAGACCCAGTACTTC. It specifies CASSLWAGETQYF.